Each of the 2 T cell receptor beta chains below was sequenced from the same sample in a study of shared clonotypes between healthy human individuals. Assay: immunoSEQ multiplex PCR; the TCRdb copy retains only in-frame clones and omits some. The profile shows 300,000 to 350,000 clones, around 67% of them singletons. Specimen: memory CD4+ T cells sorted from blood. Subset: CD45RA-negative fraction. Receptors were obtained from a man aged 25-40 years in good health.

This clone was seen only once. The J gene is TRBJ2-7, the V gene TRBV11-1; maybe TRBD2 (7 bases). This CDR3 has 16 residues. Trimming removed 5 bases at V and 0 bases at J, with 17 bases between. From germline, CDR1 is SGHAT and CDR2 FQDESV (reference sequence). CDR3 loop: CASSGPGGLLSYEQYF. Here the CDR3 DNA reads TGTGCCAGCAGCGGACCGGGGGGCCTCCTCTCCTACGAGCAGTACTTC.

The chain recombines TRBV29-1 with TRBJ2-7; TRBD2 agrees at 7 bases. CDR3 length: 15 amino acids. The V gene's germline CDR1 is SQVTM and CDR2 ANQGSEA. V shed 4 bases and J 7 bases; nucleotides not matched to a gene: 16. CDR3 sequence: CSVGIGGGSLSEQYF. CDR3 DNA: TGCAGCGTTGGAATCGGAGGCGGGAGTTTGTCTGAGCAGTACTTC.